This T cell receptor (beta chain) was captured in a study of T-cell memory formation after mild COVID-19. This clonotype was counted only a few times. V was clipped by 5 bases and J by 6 bases, with 7 bases between them. The CDR3 is made up of 12 amino acids. Germline V gene lookup returns CDR1 SEHNR and CDR2 FQNEAQ (reference sequence). TCRdb processed the 5' RACE reads anew with MiXCR; each CDR3 protein has one entry. Of roughly 150,000 distinct CDR3 sequences listed, 10% to 15% are singletons. Sequenced material: PBMCs or a T cell subset sorted from them (not recorded which). The chain uses TRBV7-9 and TRBJ1-4, with no clear D. The source of this sequence is a young man who had mild COVID-19 (a few samples of this study predate the infection). Cell type and time point are not known. CDR3 region: CASSQTYEKLFF. CDR3 sequence (DNA): TGTGCCAGCAGCCAGACATATGAAAAACTGTTTTTT.